The TCR beta chain described here comes from a study of Tregs in tolerant kidney transplant recipients. Study as a whole: Mixed chimerism was transient after nonmyeloablative marrow transplants from related graft donors.

Sequenced by immunoSEQ multiplex PCR; TCRdb stores in-frame clones only, minus some. The sample lists approximately 100,000 clones; roughly 93% were seen once. The study's findings and limits: Some patients' samples used different primers over time, so nucleotide sequences weren't comparable. Few patients were studied, so findings need validation in larger groups.

Germline CDR1 is SGHTA and CDR2 is FQGTGA. V gave up 0 bases and J gave up 5 bases; unmatched junction bases: 5. The CDR3 has 17 residues. To note about this clone: Its antigen remains unidentified.

Unstimulated Tregs (CD4+CD25+CD127-) and CD4+CD25- non-Tregs were sorted from PBMCs. The TCR comes from a human donor who received a combined kidney and bone marrow transplant. The sequencing here drew on CD4+ T cells from blood, taken before the transplant. The chain is built from TRBV7-3 and TRBJ2-2; 11 bases line up with TRBD1. Here the CDR3 reads CASSLTGTGGRTGELFF. CDR3 DNA: TGTGCCAGCAGCTTAACTGGGACAGGGGGTCGGACCGGGGAGCTGTTTTTT.